This is a list of T cell receptor beta chains from one sample in a study of T cell responses to AZD1222 COVID-19 vaccine. Some clones are missing from TCRdb's copy, which holds only in-frame ones; the method was immunoSEQ multiplex PCR. The table shows roughly 140,000 clones, with 94% occurring only once. Sequencing was performed on peripheral blood, taken on day 0 of AZD1222 vaccination. These receptors were collected from an adult in good health. Both conserved end residues are part of each CDR3. A D gene is named only where the DNA matches it firmly. Not every row has a clone size; where given, it reads once, few, many or a size class.

j_gene,v_gene,abundance,d_gene,CDR3nt,CDR3aa
TRBJ1-5,TRBV7-9,NA,TRBD1,TGTGCCAGCAGCTTAGATCCAGGGAGGGGGCTCAATCAGCCCCAGCATTTT,CASSLDPGRGLNQPQHF
TRBJ2-1,TRBV5-1,NA,NA,TGCGCCAGCAGCCACGCAACGGGGCGCAATGAGCAGTTCTTC,CASSHATGRNEQFF
TRBJ1-3,TRBV7-9,NA,NA,TGTGCCAGCAGCTTAGAAGGTGGCTCTGGAAACACCATATATTTT,CASSLEGGSGNTIYF
TRBJ1-1,TRBV4-1,NA,TRBD1,TGCGCCAGCAGCCCGGGGCACAGGGGGATTGGGGCTGAAGCTTTCTTT,CASSPGHRGIGAEAFF
TRBJ1-6,TRBV6-5,NA,TRBD1,TGTGCCAGCAGTCAACAGGGGGAATTTTCACCCCTCCACTTT,CASSQQGEFSPLHF
TRBJ2-3,TRBV5-1,NA,NA,TGCGCCAGCATTAGGGACGGGACCACAGATACGCAGTATTTT,CASIRDGTTDTQYF
TRBJ1-2,TRBV4-1,NA,NA,TGCGCCAGCAGCCATGTATCCGGGACGGGGAACTATGGCTACACCTTC,CASSHVSGTGNYGYTF
TRBJ1-2,TRBV7-3,NA,TRBD1,TGTGCCAGCAGCTCCGGACAGGGCTATGGCTACACCTTC,CASSSGQGYGYTF
TRBJ1-2,TRBV5-4,NA,NA,TGTGCCAGCAGCTTGGAACCTGCTTTAAACTATGGCTACACCTTC,CASSLEPALNYGYTF
TRBJ1-3,TRBV6-1,NA,NA,TGTGCCAGCAGTGAAGGGGGTACCGGAAACACCATATATTTT,CASSEGGTGNTIYF
TRBJ1-2,TRBV28,once,NA,TGTGCCAGCAGTTCAGGGCGTTCTGGCTACACCTTC,CASSSGRSGYTF
TRBJ2-1,TRBV7-9,NA,TRBD2,TGTGCCAGCAGTTGGACTAGCGGGAGTGTTGAGCAGTTCTTC,CASSWTSGSVEQFF
TRBJ2-5,TRBV5-1,few,TRBD1,TGCGCCAGCAGTTCCGGGACAGGTCGTCGAGAGACCCAGTACTTC,CASSSGTGRRETQYF
TRBJ1-4,TRBV12-3/TRBV12-4,NA,NA,TGTGCCAGCAGTTCCAAGAGTGGCGAAAAACTGTTTTTT,CASSSKSGEKLFF
TRBJ1-2,TRBV7-2,NA,NA,TGTGCCAGCAGCTTACAGATACTTTTAGAGGGCTACACCTTC,CASSLQILLEGYTF
TRBJ1-1,TRBV7-9,NA,NA,TGTGCCAGCAGCTTAATCAGGGACCCTGAAGCTTTCTTT,CASSLIRDPEAFF
TRBJ2-1,TRBV28,NA,NA,TGTGCCAGCTCTGGGAACAATGAGCAGTTCTTC,CASSGNNEQFF
TRBJ2-1,TRBV12-3/TRBV12-4,NA,TRBD2,TGTGCCAGCAGTTCGGGGGGGGTAGGTGAGCAGTTCTTC,CASSSGGVGEQFF
TRBJ1-4,TRBV18,NA,TRBD1,TGTGCCAGCTCACCCCGTATCTCCGACAGGGGCATTGAAAAACTGTTTTTT,CASSPRISDRGIEKLFF
TRBJ2-5,TRBV7-7,NA,TRBD2,TGTGCCAGCAGCTCCCTAGCGGGAGATAGAGAGACCCAGTACTTC,CASSSLAGDRETQYF
TRBJ1-2,TRBV30,NA,NA,TGTGCCTGGGGGGGCGGGGGCTACACCTTC,CAWGGGGYTF
TRBJ2-1,TRBV7-2,NA,NA,TGTGCCAGCAGCTTTGAGCGGGAGCAGTTCTTC,CASSFEREQFF
TRBJ2-5,TRBV7-9,NA,TRBD2,TGTGCCAGCAGCACCCGAGGACTAGCGGGCCATGGGACCCAGTACTTC,CASSTRGLAGHGTQYF
TRBJ1-1,TRBV18,NA,TRBD1,TGTGCCAGCTCACCCCGGGACAGCCTAACGACTGAAGCTTTCTTT,CASSPRDSLTTEAFF
TRBJ1-4,TRBV4-1,few,NA,TGCGCCAGCAGCCAAGGGACAGTCTCCACTAATGAAAAACTGTTTTTT,CASSQGTVSTNEKLFF
TRBJ2-1,TRBV7-9,NA,NA,TGTGCCAGCAGCTGGACTCGCAATGAGCAGTTCTTC,CASSWTRNEQFF
TRBJ2-1,TRBV19,NA,NA,TGTGCCAGTAGACCACCCCCGGGGAGGGACAATGACAATGAGCAGTTCTTC,CASRPPPGRDNDNEQFF
TRBJ1-5,TRBV3-1/TRBV3-2,NA,NA,TGTGCCAGCAGTCAGGCCGGGAATAGCAATCAGCCCCAGCATTTT,CASSQAGNSNQPQHF
TRBJ2-5,TRBV5-4,NA,NA,TGTGCCAGCAGCACCGATATCACCTTAGAGACCCAGTACTTC,CASSTDITLETQYF
TRBJ2-3,TRBV5-1,NA,NA,TGCGCCAGCAGCGTAGGAACCGGCACAGATACGCAGTATTTT,CASSVGTGTDTQYF